The subject of this entry is one T cell receptor (beta chain). The antigen this receptor binds is unknown. The sample holds no much larger clone one base away, and base qualities are not on file. In the ViraFEST assay, PBMC were stimulated with viral peptide pools, and TCR sequencing was then used to find antigen-specific CD4+ T cell clonotypes based on their expansion. After around 10 days of culture, CD4+ T cells were isolated with the EasySep CD4+ T cell isolation kit. Each participant received two doses of an mRNA SARS-CoV-2 vaccine, either BNT162b2 or mRNA-1273. The absence of prior SARS-CoV-2 infection in healthy vaccine recipients was confirmed by negative nucleocapsid antibodies before and after vaccination. About 1.8 million PBMC per well were cultured with around 10 ug/ml peptides in IMDM containing 5% human AB serum, approximately 9.9 IU/ml IL-2 and gentamicin. Half of the culture medium was replaced with fresh IL-2-containing medium on days 3 and 7. Each peptide stimulation condition was cultured in triplicate wells unless otherwise noted. PBMC were separated from whole blood using Ficoll-Paque Plus gradient centrifugation and were then either cryopreserved at -140C or used fresh. The overlapping peptide pools covered the spike proteins of SARS-CoV-2 as well as those of the common cold coronaviruses HCoV-NL63, HCoV-OC43 and HCoV-229E. The QIAamp micro DNA kit was used to extract genomic DNA from the cultured CD4+ T cells.

This specimen comes from a study of vaccination effects on CD4 cells after COVID-19 (dated by TCRdb to between 2020 and 2023). Notes on the research overall: Post-vaccine samples across the study were collected a median of 72 days after the second dose, with a range of 14 to 241. In both COVID-19 convalescent patients and infection-naive vaccine recipients, the study compared SARS-CoV-2 spike-specific CD4+ TCR repertoires from before mRNA vaccination with those from after it. The full study included 9 to 10 COVID-19 convalescent patients and a few SARS-CoV-2-naive healthy vaccine recipients. In the study, cultures from other donors were sequenced using the Oncomine TCR Beta short-read assay on an Illumina iSeq 100.

What the authors observed across the whole study: Marked clonal contraction was observed in both infection-induced and vaccine-induced clones at late post-vaccination timepoints, consistent with waning T cell responses. Only a small number of convalescent patients were included, and no early post-infection timepoints were available, which limited the study. Among healthy vaccine recipients, nearly all vaccine-induced clones were SARS-CoV-2 mono-reactive, and only 1 of 255 was cross-reactive with common cold coronaviruses.

The CDR3, from cysteine to phenylalanine, totals 13 residues. The read is trimmed to its CDR3 DNA, 39 bases read in frame from base 1. V was cut back by 4 bases and J by 1 base, leaving a gap of 7 bases between them. Reading the germline V gene gives CDR1 KGHSH and CDR2 LQKENI. Receptor libraries were prepared by the immunoSEQ multiplex PCR assay. DNA from the CD4+ T cells that had been cultured and isolated underwent TCR beta CDR3 sequencing. In the authors' own workflow: Non-productive TCR sequences were removed and reads were trimmed to the CDR3 region, keeping CDR3s of at least 7 amino acids. The MANAFEST web app was used to identify antigen-specific clonotypes by comparing expansion in peptide wells with expansion in reference cultures. To count as positive, a clone had to show expansion at FDR<0.05 compared with the reference and with all other wells, an odds ratio above 5, and a frequency above 0.1% in two replicate wells. Clonotypes significantly expanded in SARS-CoV-2 spike wells and in at least one common cold coronavirus spike condition were defined as cross-reactive. Levenshtein distance calculated with the stringdist R package was used to assess CDR3 similarity, and unrooted trees were constructed with ape in R 3.6.1. TCRdb re-hosts the immuneACCESS table, in-frame sequences only. Its copies lack some clones; in the studies checked, an unresolved V gene accounts for under half of them, and the cause for the rest is not known. V and J calls plus clone size are reproduced from that table; the DNA served to infer D and trimming. This sample comprises fewer than 80,000 clones, around 70% of them detected only once. The ten largest make up 1.5% to 1.9% of the sample.

The chain couples TRBV18 to TRBJ1-1; TRBD1 is a possible D gene, resting on 6 matching bases. The input for sequencing was CD4+ T cells from PBMCs cultured with HCoV-229E spike peptides, taken after COVID-19 vaccination. The cell subset or site label, as the study defines it: HCoV-229E spike overlapping peptide pool stimulation. This TCR was sampled from a human donor who received a COVID-19 vaccine. The DNA sequence is given as TGTGCCAGCTCACTGGGACAGAACACTGAAGCTTTCTTT. It specifies CASSLGQNTEAFF.